This paragraph covers one TCR beta chain sequence. This record belongs to a study of shared clonotypes between healthy human individuals. Here immunoSEQ multiplex PCR was the method, and the copy in TCRdb shows in-frame clones only, minus some. The sample lists approximately 2,000,000 clones; around 93% were seen once. The TCR originated in a man younger than 35 in good health. Some clones in this sample may be carry-over from other donors' samples. The source material was naive CD4+ T cells from PBMCs. Regarding subset: CD45RA+ positively selected.

CDR3: CASSWTGDTDTQYF. The CDR3 DNA reads as TGCGCCAGCAGCTGGACAGGGGACACAGATACGCAGTATTTT. This chain connects TRBV5-1 to TRBJ2-3; 9 nucleotides match TRBD1. After removal of 3 bases from V and 2 bases from J, the junction contained 1 base not matched to a gene. Germline V gene lookup returns CDR1 SGHRS and CDR2 YFSETQ. The CDR3 is made up of 14 amino acids.